The clone carrying this T cell receptor beta chain was counted at least ten times. Germline loops: CDR1 MNHNS, CDR2 SASEGT. Trimming pared 7 bases from V and 2 bases from J, leaving 13 bases between. This CDR3 comprises 14 residues. This sample was included in a study of identical twins. TCRdb used MiXCR to reprocess the 5' RACE reads, holding one entry per CDR3 protein. The repertoire holds 230,000 or so distinct CDR3 sequences, with around 8.8% as singletons. This same sample was also taken into another study, of yellow fever vaccine responses in identical twins.

The chain recombines TRBV6-1 with TRBJ2-3, with D possibly matching TRBD2 (6 bases). This TCR derives from a woman younger than 30 in good health. Sequencing input: CD8+ T cells sorted from blood. DNA of the CDR3: TGTGCCAGCACTATGACTAGTATCACAGATACGCAGTATTTT. Its translation is CASTMTSITDTQYF.